Reported below is one TCR beta chain. The CDR3 consists of 18 residues. From germline, CDR1 is MGHRA and CDR2 YSYEKL. The J segment lost 5 bases and the V segment lost 1 base, leaving 9 bases of the junction unmatched. The entry originates in a study of OX40 agonist ivuxolimab in advanced cancers. Only in-frame clones appear in the TCRdb table, and some are missing; sequencing was by immunoSEQ multiplex PCR. Of 70,000 to 95,000 clones detected, about 86% appear once; the ten largest clones hold approximately 1.9%. The sequenced sample was CD4+ or CD8+ T cells sorted from blood, obtained in a trial of the OX40 agonist ivuxolimab. The chain is built from TRBV4-1 and TRBJ2-2; 11 bases align to TRBD1. This receptor was obtained from an adult with an advanced solid tumor such as melanoma, head and neck, liver or kidney cancer. The CDR3 nucleotides read TGCGCCAGCAGCCAAGGAAACCGGGACAGGGGGTGGACCGGGGAGCTGTTTTTT. This gives the protein CASSQGNRDRGWTGELFF.